The 18 T cell receptor beta chains in this list originate from one sample, sequenced in a study of blood T cell repertoires in COVID-19. Clones were read by immunoSEQ multiplex PCR, and TCRdb kept only the in-frame ones, dropping some. Of 250,000 to 300,000 clones in the sample, approximately 92% were seen once. The specimen was PBMCs or T cells enriched from blood (not recorded which). The receptors shown here come from a woman aged 25-40 years who had recovered from COVID-19.

The rearrangement joins TRBV28 to TRBJ1-5; maybe TRBD1 (5 bases). The V end lost 6 bases, the J end lost 0 bases, and 12 bases lay between the germline ends. The CDR3 is 15 amino acids. Germline V lookup: CDR1 MDHEN, CDR2 SYDVKM. The CDR3 bases are TGTGCCAGCAGCTTAACAGGATATAGCAATCAGCCCCAGCATTTT. It is translated as CASSLTGYSNQPQHF.

This clone has just one count. As DNA, the CDR3 is TGTGCCAGCAGTACACGGCGGACTAGCGGGAGAGACAGTGAGCAGTTCTTC. This translates into CASSTRRTSGRDSEQFF. This sequence joins TRBV27 and TRBJ2-1; TRBD2 matches 13 bases. With 5 bases clipped from V and 9 bases from J, the junction kept 13 bases outside the gene matches. The CDR3 length is 17 residues. Germline V gives CDR1 MNHEY, CDR2 SMNVEV (reference sequence).

The chain links TRBV4-1 to TRBJ2-1; 7 bases fit TRBD1. V shed 1 base, J shed 8 bases, and the junction held 8 bases outside the gene matches. Per the germline V gene, CDR1 is MGHRA and CDR2 is YSYEKL. This CDR3 has 15 residues. The CDR3 region has the DNA TGCGCCAGCAGCCAAGGACAACAGGGGAGCGATGAGCAGTTCTTC. It is translated as CASSQGQQGSDEQFF.

J is TRBJ1-5 and V is TRBV7-9; TRBD1 matches at 7 bases. Germline V gene lookup returns CDR1 SEHNR and CDR2 FQNEAQ (reference sequence). This CDR3 contains 14 residues. V dropped 4 bases and J dropped 0; count of bases not matched to a gene: 0. CDR3 DNA: TGTGCCAGCAGCTGGGACAGTAGCAATCAGCCCCAGCATTTT. Its protein is CASSWDSSNQPQHF.

The gene calls are TRBV19 and TRBJ1-5, with a tentative D call TRBD1 (5 bases). This CDR3 is 15 amino acids long. Germline lookup yields CDR1 LNHDA and CDR2 SQIVND (reference sequence). V dropped 3 bases and J dropped 4 bases, with 13 bases sitting between them. CDR3 sequence: CASSILSRANQPQHF. The CDR3 nucleotides are TGTGCCAGTAGTATCCTTTCCAGGGCAAATCAGCCCCAGCATTTT.

This clone has more than one count but fewer than ten. The rearrangement links TRBV6-4 to TRBJ1-6; TRBD1 agrees at 10 bases. The V gene end was trimmed by 4 bases and the J gene end by 5 bases; junction bases not matched to a gene: 2. From germline, CDR1 is MRHNA and CDR2 SNTAGT. The CDR3 loop spans 15 amino acids. As DNA, the CDR3 is TGTGCCAGCAGTGTAGGACAGGGGGATAATTCACCCCTCCACTTT. This sequence encodes CASSVGQGDNSPLHF.

The chain links TRBV19 to TRBJ2-7, with 7 bases lining up with TRBD1. Germline V gene data show CDR1 as LNHDA and CDR2 as SQIVND (reference sequence). This CDR3 is built from 14 residues. The ends lost 4 bases at V and 3 bases at J; junction bases unmatched: 6. In nucleotides, the CDR3 is TGTGCCAGTAGTACCAAGGGACAGCGCTACGAGCAGTACTTC. It specifies CASSTKGQRYEQYF.

The V gene is TRBV2, the J gene TRBJ1-1; D gene unclear. The V gene lost 4 bases and the J gene lost 4 bases, with 10 bases spanning the gap. Germline values: CDR1 SNHLY, CDR2 FYNNEI. CDR3 length: 13 amino acids. In nucleotides, the CDR3 is TGTGCCAGCAGTGTGGGGAGGAGCACTGAAGCTTTCTTT. Protein: CASSVGRSTEAFF.

CDR3 amino acids: CASSWGDLSYEQYF. In DNA, the CDR3 is TGTGCCAGCAGCTGGGGGGACCTGTCCTACGAGCAGTACTTC. The chain carries TRBV5-5 and TRBJ2-7, with D tentatively TRBD2 (6 bases). Trimming cost V 3 bases and J 1 base, with 11 bases left between them. The CDR3 extends over 14 amino acids. Per the germline V gene, CDR1 is SGHKS and CDR2 is YYEKEE (reference sequence).

The V and J genes are TRBV5-6 and TRBJ2-1, with D possibly TRBD2 on 6 matching bases. The V gene lost 4 bases and the J gene lost 10 bases, with 12 bases spanning the gap. CDR1 SGHDT and CDR2 YYEEEE come from the germline V gene. The CDR3 consists of 12 residues. The CDR3 DNA sequence: TGTGCCAGCAGCCCGCTGGGGAGGGAGCAGTTCTTC. Residues: CASSPLGREQFF.

This rearrangement joins TRBV21-1 to TRBJ2-4; TRBD1, the table's D call, was not compared with the DNA. TRBV21-1 is described as a pseudogene. The CDR3 is 15 amino acids. The CDR3 coding sequence is TGTGCCAGCAGCCGCCGGACAGGGGCCAAAAACATTCAGTACTTC. This translates into CASSRRTGAKNIQYF.

This clone was detected only a few times. This chain joins TRBV14 and TRBJ1-2, with D maybe TRBD1 (6 bases). CDR3 length: 15 amino acids. Trimming stripped 6 bases from V and 4 bases from J, with 18 bases between. From germline, CDR1 is SGHDN and CDR2 FVKESK. CDR3 coding DNA: TGTGCCAGCAGAGGGACAAACCAGGTGGGCTATGGCTACACCTTC. Amino acids: CASRGTNQVGYGYTF.

With respect to this clone: At one boundary the junction diverges from the germline segment, which might be a read error. The chain uses TRBV5-1 and TRBJ2-3; possibly TRBD2 for D (5 bases). The CDR3 loop spans 15 amino acids. CDR1 SGHRS and CDR2 YFSETQ come from the germline V gene. In DNA form, the CDR3 reads TGCGCCAGCAGCTTAAGTAGCGTTAGCACAGATACGCGGTATTTT. This sequence encodes CASSLSSVSTDTRYF.

The chain carries TRBV24-1 and TRBJ2-5, with 12 positions matching TRBD2. Germline V gene data show CDR1 as KGHDR and CDR2 as SFDVKD. Trimming cost V 4 bases and J 5 bases; bases outside gene matches: 10. The CDR3 contains 17 residues. The CDR3 protein is CATSETQGLAGTETQYF. DNA for the CDR3: TGTGCCACCAGTGAAACCCAAGGACTAGCGGGAACGGAGACCCAGTACTTC.

This sequence joins TRBV19 and TRBJ2-7, with D possibly matching TRBD2 (6 bases). V shed 6 bases and J shed 5 bases, with 14 bases lying between them. The CDR3 runs 13 residues. Looked up from germline, CDR1 is LNHDA and CDR2 is SQIVND (reference sequence). CDR3: CASSDRGLHEQYF. In DNA form, the CDR3 reads TGTGCCAGTAGCGATCGGGGGTTGCACGAGCAGTACTTC.

This CDR3 is CASSQEGTGTYEQYF. CDR3 DNA sequence: TGTGCCAGCAGCCAGGAAGGGACAGGGACCTACGAGCAGTACTTC. The genes are TRBV3-1 (or the pseudogene TRBV3-2) and TRBJ2-7; 9 positions match TRBD1. V was pared by 3 bases and J by 2 bases, with 5 bases of the junction left unmatched. From germline, CDR1 is LGHDT and CDR2 YNNKEL (reference sequence). This CDR3 region has 15 residues.

This chain connects TRBV30 to TRBJ2-2; 9 bases are shared with TRBD2. Germline V gene data show CDR1 as GTSNPN and CDR2 as SVGIG (reference sequence). The junction had 7 bases not matched to a gene; V was cut back by 3 bases and J by 2 bases. The length of the CDR3 is 16 residues. The CDR3 is CAWRRETSGNTGELFF. CDR3 in DNA: TGTGCCTGGAGACGGGAGACTAGCGGCAACACCGGGGAGCTGTTTTTT.

In DNA form, the CDR3 reads TGTGCCAGCAGCTTAGGTGGACTAGGCAATGAGCAGTTCTTC. This encodes CASSLGGLGNEQFF. V is TRBV11-3 and J is TRBJ2-1, with 7 bases identical to TRBD2. This CDR3 is built from 14 residues. CDR1 is SGHNT, CDR2 YENEEA, per germline. The V segment lost 1 base and the J segment 6 bases; nucleotides outside the gene matches: 3.